Presented here are 5 T cell receptor beta chains from one specimen sequenced in a study of vaccination and CD4 T cells after COVID-19. Treatment described: approximately nine-day PBMC culture with coronavirus spike peptide pools or control peptides (ViraFEST assay). Samples of CD4+ T cells were obtained from the unexposed donor before the COVID-19 pandemic (2011-2018). Sequenced with the Oncomine TCR Beta short-read assay was DNA taken from cultured CD4+ T cells. Each CDR3 protein is one row after TCRdb ran MiXCR on the PCR reads. The data show 6,000 or so distinct CDR3 sequences, with over 35% seen just once and around 35% held by the top ten. These TCRs' antigens remain unknown. Material: CD4+ T cells from blood, cultured in vitro. The origin of the receptors is a human donor in good health.

The chain carries TRBV5-4 and TRBJ2-3; 7 positions agree with TRBD1. After removal of 0 bases from V and 2 bases from J, the junction contained 9 bases not matched to a gene. From germline, CDR1 is SGHNT and CDR2 YYREEE (reference sequence). CDR3 length: 17 amino acids. In DNA, the CDR3 is TGTGCCAGCAGCTTGGCGCCGGGACAGCTTAACACAGATACGCAGTATTTT. Its translation: CASSLAPGQLNTDTQYF. Based on the CDR3 plus reference TRBV5-4 and TRBJ2-3, the full variable domain is ETGVTQSPTHLIKTRGQQVTLRCSSQSGHNTVSWYQQALGQGPQFIFQYYREEENGRGNFPPRFSGLQFPNYSSELNVNALELDDSALYLCASSLAPGQLNTDTQYFGPGTRLTVL.

The CDR3 here is CASSGTGPPYEQYF. DNA of the CDR3: TGTGCCAGCAGTGGAACCGGGCCCCCCTACGAGCAGTACTTC. The chain links TRBV6-1 to TRBJ2-7; D gene unclear. Germline V gene sequence: CDR1 MNHNS, CDR2 SASEGT. V was pared by 4 bases and J by 2 bases, with 12 bases between. The CDR3 consists of 14 residues.

The chain recombines TRBV6-5 with TRBJ1-1, with 8 nucleotides matching TRBD1. J gave up 7 bases and V 0 bases, and 1 base lay outside the gene matches. Germline V gene sequence: CDR1 MNHEY, CDR2 SVGAGI. This CDR3 is built from 13 residues. The CDR3 DNA sequence: TGTGCCAGCAGTTACTCGACAGGGGATGAAGCTTTCTTT. This gives the protein CASSYSTGDEAFF.

This clonotype was seen only a few times. The CDR3 loop reads CASSLLGNNSPLHF. CDR3 nucleotides: TGTGCCAGCAGCTTATTGGGGAACAATTCACCCCTCCACTTT. V gene TRBV7-2 combines with J gene TRBJ1-6; D unclear. There are 14 residues in the CDR3. Deletions cut 2 bases from V and 7 bases from J, with 9 bases between. Per the germline V gene, CDR1 is SGHTA and CDR2 is FQGNSA.

In this sample, this clonotype is hyperexpanded. This sequence joins TRBV20-1 and TRBJ1-5; tentative D call: TRBD1 (6 bases). The CDR3 has 15 amino acids. Trimming pared 4 bases from V and 4 bases from J, leaving 17 bases between. Germline CDR1 DFQATT, CDR2 SNEGSKA (reference sequence). CDR3 residues: CSATRQASFNQPQHF. In DNA, the CDR3 is TGCAGTGCTACGCGACAGGCCTCCTTTAATCAGCCCCAGCATTTT.